The rows below give T cell receptor beta chains drawn from one sample of a study of molecular identifiers for immune sequencing clone quantification. From the PCR reads, TCRdb called clonotypes with MiXCR, one entry per CDR3 protein. This repertoire shows 460,000 or so distinct CDR3 sequences, about 21% found once; its top ten account for 0.84%. The sample consisted of naive CD8+ T cells from blood, with Jurkat cell RNA spiked in. Receptor source: a human donor in good health. Some libraries in this study had Jurkat cell RNA spiked in. Each CDR3 is given with its conserved first and last residue. The order of the fields is J gene, clone size, D gene, V gene, CDR3 length, CDR3 DNA, CDR3 protein. The D gene is left open where the match is weak. The size field is filled for only some rows; it gives once, few, many or a size class.

J: TRBJ2-7; size: .; D: TRBD1; V: TRBV4-1; length: 15; DNA: TGCGCCAGCAGCATAGGAGACAGGGGCTCCTACGAGCAGTACTTC; CDR3: CASSIGDRGSYEQYF
J: TRBJ1-2; size: many; D: .; V: TRBV5-1; length: 18; DNA: TGCGCCAGCAGCTCGGTAGCTACGGGGGCACCCGTGAATTATGGCTACACCTTC; CDR3: CASSSVATGAPVNYGYTF
J: TRBJ1-1; size: many; D: .; V: TRBV9; length: 15; DNA: TGTGCCAGCAGCGTAGTTCAGGGTTCGAACACTGAAGCTTTCTTT; CDR3: CASSVVQGSNTEAFF
J: TRBJ2-7; size: .; D: .; V: TRBV20-1; length: 14; DNA: TGCAGTGCTAGAGATTTAAGATACTCCTACGAGCAGTACTTC; CDR3: CSARDLRYSYEQYF
J: TRBJ1-1; size: .; D: .; V: TRBV28; length: 14; DNA: TGTGCCAGCAGTCCCCCCGCGGCGAACACTGAAGCTTTCTTT; CDR3: CASSPPAANTEAFF
J: TRBJ1-4; size: many; D: .; V: TRBV27; length: 15; DNA: TGTGCCAGCAGTCCAACGGGGGGCATTAATGAAAAACTGTTTTTT; CDR3: CASSPTGGINEKLFF
J: TRBJ2-3; size: few; D: TRBD1; V: TRBV27; length: 16; DNA: TGTGCCAGCAGTCCCCCGACAGGGTGGAGGACAGATACGCAGTATTTT; CDR3: CASSPPTGWRTDTQYF
J: TRBJ1-2; size: few; D: .; V: TRBV3-1; length: 16; DNA: TGTGCCAGCAGCCAAGATTACCACCCTACTAACTATGGCTACACCTTC; CDR3: CASSQDYHPTNYGYTF
J: TRBJ2-5; size: .; D: TRBD2; V: TRBV7-9; length: 17; DNA: TGTGCCAGCAGCCCGTGGACTAGCGGGGTTATAGGAGAGACCCAGTACTTC; CDR3: CASSPWTSGVIGETQYF
J: TRBJ2-2; size: few; D: TRBD1; V: TRBV5-5; length: 15; DNA: TGTGCCAGCAGCCCGGGACAGTACAGTGCCGGGGAGCTGTTTTTT; CDR3: CASSPGQYSAGELFF
J: TRBJ2-2; size: .; D: TRBD1; V: TRBV6-2/TRBV6-3; length: 20; DNA: TGTGCCAGCAGCCCTGTTCTCGGACAGGCGTTACAAGCCAACACCGTGGAGCTGTTTTTT; CDR3: CASSPVLGQALQANTVELFF
J: TRBJ1-1; size: many; D: .; V: TRBV7-9; length: 13; DNA: TGTGCCAGCAGCTTATCGGGGGTTCCTGAAGCTTTCTTT; CDR3: CASSLSGVPEAFF
J: TRBJ1-1; size: many; D: .; V: TRBV7-9; length: 13; DNA: TGTGCCACCGTGGGGGGGAGGGGGACTGAAGCTTTCTTT; CDR3: CATVGGRGTEAFF
J: TRBJ2-6; size: many; D: .; V: TRBV29-1; length: 14; DNA: TGCAGCGTTGAGACAGTCTCTGGGGCCAACGTCCTGACTTTC; CDR3: CSVETVSGANVLTF
J: TRBJ2-2; size: few; D: .; V: TRBV27; length: 16; DNA: TGTGCCAGCAGTTCCCACGTAGGGCGGCACACCGGGGAGCTGTTTTTT; CDR3: CASSSHVGRHTGELFF
J: TRBJ2-1; size: once; D: TRBD1; V: TRBV11-2; length: 16; DNA: TGTGCCAGCAGCCCCAAGGAGACAGGGATTTACAATGAGCAGTTCTTC; CDR3: CASSPKETGIYNEQFF